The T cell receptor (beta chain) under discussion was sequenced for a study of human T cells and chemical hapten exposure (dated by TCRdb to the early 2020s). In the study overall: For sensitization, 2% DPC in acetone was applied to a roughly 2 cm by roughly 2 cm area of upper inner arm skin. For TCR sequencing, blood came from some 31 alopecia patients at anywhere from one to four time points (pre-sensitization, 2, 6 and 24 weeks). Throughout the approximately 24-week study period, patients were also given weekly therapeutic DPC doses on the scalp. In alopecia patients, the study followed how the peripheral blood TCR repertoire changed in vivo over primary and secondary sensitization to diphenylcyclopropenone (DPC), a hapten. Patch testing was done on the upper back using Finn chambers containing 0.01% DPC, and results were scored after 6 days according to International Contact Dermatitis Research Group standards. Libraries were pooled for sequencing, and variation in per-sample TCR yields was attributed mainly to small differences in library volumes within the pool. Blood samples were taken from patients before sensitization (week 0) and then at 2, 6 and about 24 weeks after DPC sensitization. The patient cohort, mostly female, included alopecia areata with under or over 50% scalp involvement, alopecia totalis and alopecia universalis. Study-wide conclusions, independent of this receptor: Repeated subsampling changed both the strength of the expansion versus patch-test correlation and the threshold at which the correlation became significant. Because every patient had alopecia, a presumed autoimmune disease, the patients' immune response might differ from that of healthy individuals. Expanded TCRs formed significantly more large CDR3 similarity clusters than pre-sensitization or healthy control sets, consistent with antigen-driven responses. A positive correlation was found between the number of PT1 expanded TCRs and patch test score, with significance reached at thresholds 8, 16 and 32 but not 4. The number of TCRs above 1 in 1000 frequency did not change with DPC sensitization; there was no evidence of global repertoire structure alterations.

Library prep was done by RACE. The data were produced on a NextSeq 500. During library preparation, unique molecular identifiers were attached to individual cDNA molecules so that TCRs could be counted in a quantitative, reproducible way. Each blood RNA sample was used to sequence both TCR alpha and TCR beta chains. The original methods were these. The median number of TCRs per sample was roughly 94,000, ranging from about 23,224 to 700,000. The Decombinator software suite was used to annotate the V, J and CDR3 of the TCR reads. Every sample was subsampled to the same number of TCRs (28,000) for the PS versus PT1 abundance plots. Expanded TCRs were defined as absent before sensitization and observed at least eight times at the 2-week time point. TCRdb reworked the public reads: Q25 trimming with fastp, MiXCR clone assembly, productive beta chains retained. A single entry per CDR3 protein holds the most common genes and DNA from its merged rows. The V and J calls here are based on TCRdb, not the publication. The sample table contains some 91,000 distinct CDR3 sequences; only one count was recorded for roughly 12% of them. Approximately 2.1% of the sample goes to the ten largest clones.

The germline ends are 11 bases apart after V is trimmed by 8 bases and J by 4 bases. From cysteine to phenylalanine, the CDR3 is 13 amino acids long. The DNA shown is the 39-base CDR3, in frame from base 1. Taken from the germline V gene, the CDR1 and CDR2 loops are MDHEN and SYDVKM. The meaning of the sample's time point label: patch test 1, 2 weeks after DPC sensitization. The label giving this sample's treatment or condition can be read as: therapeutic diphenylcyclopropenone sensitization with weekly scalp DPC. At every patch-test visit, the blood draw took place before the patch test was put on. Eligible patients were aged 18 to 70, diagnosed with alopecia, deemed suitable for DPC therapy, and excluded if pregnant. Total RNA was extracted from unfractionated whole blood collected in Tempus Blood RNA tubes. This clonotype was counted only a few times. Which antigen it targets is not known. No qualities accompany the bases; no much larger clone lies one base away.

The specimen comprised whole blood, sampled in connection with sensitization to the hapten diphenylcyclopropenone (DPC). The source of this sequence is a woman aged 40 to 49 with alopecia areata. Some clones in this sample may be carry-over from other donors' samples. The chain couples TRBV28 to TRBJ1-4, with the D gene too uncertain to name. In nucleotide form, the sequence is TGTGCCAGCCGAGACACCCGTAATGAAAAACTGTTTTTT. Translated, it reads CASRDTRNEKLFF.